What follows describes a single T cell receptor (beta chain). Looked up from germline, CDR1 is MGHRA and CDR2 is YSYEKL. Trimming took off 2 bases at V and 0 bases at J, with 5 bases between the two ends. This CDR3 is built from 15 residues. The record originates from a study of blood T cell repertoires in COVID-19. Donors were grouped by their self-reported clinical history. Exposed study participants had met a COVID-19 case within 2 weeks before entry. The method was immunoSEQ multiplex PCR; TCRdb's version includes in-frame clones alone and lacks a portion of them. The data show more than 110,000 clones, approximately 80% seen once.

The TCR originated in a woman aged 18-30 years who had been exposed to COVID-19. The chain is built from TRBV4-1 and TRBJ2-6, with D unclear. Sequences were obtained from PBMCs or T cells enriched from blood (not recorded which). CDR3 in amino acids: CASSQFISGANVLTF. The CDR3 region has the DNA TGCGCCAGCAGCCAATTCATCTCTGGGGCCAACGTCCTGACTTTC.